A single sample gave rise to the 24 T cell receptor beta chains below, sequenced in a study of blood T cells in healthy people across ages. With a J-beta primer mix and a sample-barcoded 5' primer, a second PCR ran about 7 to 12 cycles. MiXCR, applied by TCRdb to the 5' RACE reads, yields one record per CDR3 protein. The data contain roughly 1.5 million distinct CDR3 sequences, about 42% of them singletons. Sequenced: blood. The receptors were gathered from a woman in her late teens or twenties in good health.

This sequence joins TRBV20-1 and TRBJ1-2; the D is unclear. From germline, CDR1 is DFQATT and CDR2 SNEGSKA (reference sequence). V was clipped by 2 bases and J by 4 bases, with 20 bases between them. The CDR3 runs to 16 residues. The CDR3 loop is CSARLVGPRLSYGYTF. The CDR3 DNA sequence: TGCAGTGCTAGACTAGTGGGTCCACGGTTGAGCTATGGCTACACCTTC.

This clonotype was observed a few times. The rearrangement links TRBV7-2 to TRBJ1-1; D is uncertain. The CDR3 spans 12 residues. The germline V and J ends were trimmed by 6 bases and 4 bases, with 9 bases remaining between them. CDR1 and CDR2 from the germline V gene are SGHTA and FQGNSA. For the CDR3, the DNA is TGTGCCAGCAGGCGGGGATTCACTGAAGCTTTCTTT. It is translated as CASRRGFTEAFF.

This clonotype was seen only a few times. The chain recombines TRBV12-5 with TRBJ1-1; D is undetermined. Trimming left V 0 bases short and J 2 bases short, with 10 bases between. The CDR3 extends over 15 amino acids. Germline-derived CDR1 and CDR2 are LGHNT and FRNRAP. CDR3 in amino acids: CASGLVEGRNTEAFF. The CDR3 DNA reads TGTGCTAGTGGTTTGGTAGAGGGTCGCAACACTGAAGCTTTCTTT.

The chain employs TRBV5-1 and TRBJ1-2, with 10 bases fitting TRBD1. This CDR3 spans 15 amino acids. V lost 2 bases and J lost 6; bases outside the gene matches: 7. Germline V gene lookup returns CDR1 SGHRS and CDR2 YFSETQ. CDR3 coding DNA: TGCGCCAGCAGCTTAACCGGGACAGGGGTTGATGGCTACACCTTC. This gives the protein CASSLTGTGVDGYTF.

This clonotype was detected a few times. The rearrangement joins TRBV10-3 to TRBJ1-1; possible D gene TRBD1, 5 bases. Trimming shortened V by 4 bases and J by 8 bases, and 11 bases separated the two germline ends. The CDR3 totals 12 residues. Germline-derived CDR1 and CDR2 are ENHRY and SYGVKD. The CDR3 DNA reads TGTGCCATCAGTGGGCAGGGCATCGAAGCTTTCTTT. Protein: CAISGQGIEAFF.

This clonotype has just a few counts. The rearrangement links TRBV2 to TRBJ2-3; D perhaps matches TRBD2 (6 bases). Germline values: CDR1 SNHLY, CDR2 FYNNEI. Trimming took off 7 bases at V and 2 bases at J, with 10 bases between the two ends. The CDR3 is 13 residues long. DNA for the CDR3: TGTGCCAGCACTAGCGAACACACAGATACGCAGTATTTT. This sequence encodes CASTSEHTDTQYF.

This clonotype was seen only a few times. The gene calls are TRBV12-3 or TRBV12-4 and TRBJ2-5; the D is unclear. Trimming shortened V by 4 bases and J by 3 bases, and 6 bases separated the two germline ends. The CDR3 loop spans 12 amino acids. In DNA form, the CDR3 reads TGTGCCAGCAGTTGGGCAGAAGAGACCCAGTACTTC. Translation: CASSWAEETQYF.

This clonotype was seen only a few times. V usage is TRBV12-5 and J usage is TRBJ1-1, with 7 nucleotides matching TRBD1. Trimming at V came to 5 bases and at J to 8 bases, leaving 8 bases not matched to a gene. CDR1 and CDR2 from the germline V gene are LGHNT and FRNRAP. This CDR3 contains 13 residues. CDR3 nucleotides: TGTGCTAGTGGTCCCTCGGGGACAGCAGAAGCTTTCTTT. This translates into CASGPSGTAEAFF.

The chain combines TRBV5-1 with TRBJ1-5; D is unresolved. Trimming removed 5 bases from V and 0 bases from J, with 9 bases in between. This CDR3 region has 14 residues. Germline CDR1 is SGHRS and CDR2 is YFSETQ. The chain's CDR3 is CASREDNSNQPQHF. CDR3 DNA sequence: TGCGCCAGCAGAGAGGATAATAGCAATCAGCCCCAGCATTTT. The variable domain in full, completed from reference TRBV5-1 and TRBJ1-5, reads KAGVTQTPRYLIKTRGQQVTLSCSPISGHRSVSWYQQTPGQGLQFLFEYFSETQRNKGNFPGRFSGRQFSNSRSEMNVSTLELGDSALYLCASREDNSNQPQHFGDGTRLSIL.

This chain connects TRBV20-1 to TRBJ2-2; D might be TRBD1 (5 bases). The V gene lost 7 bases and the J gene lost 2 bases, with 14 bases spanning the gap. CDR1 and CDR2 (germline): DFQATT, SNEGSKA (reference sequence). This CDR3 region has 14 residues. CDR3 protein: CSVWGSPNTGELFF. The CDR3 coding sequence is TGCAGTGTCTGGGGCAGTCCCAACACCGGGGAGCTGTTTTTT.

The chain links TRBV9 to TRBJ2-7, with 8 bases that match TRBD2. Germline V gene data show CDR1 as SGDLS and CDR2 as YYNGEE. J lost 2 bases, V lost 1 base, and 5 bases had no gene match. CDR3 size: 15 residues. CDR3 region: CASSVYAGGTYEQYF. The CDR3 nucleotides read TGTGCCAGCAGCGTATACGCGGGGGGCACCTACGAGCAGTACTTC.

V is TRBV4-3 and J is TRBJ2-4, with a tentative D call TRBD1 (5 bases). Germline values: CDR1 LGHNA, CDR2 YSLEER. The V gene lost 5 bases and the J gene lost 13 bases, with 21 bases spanning the gap. CDR3 length equals 14 residues. The CDR3 loop is CASSSHRYYNEQYF. The CDR3 DNA reads as TGCGCCAGCAGCTCACACAGGTACTACAATGAGCAGTACTTC.

This clonotype was seen repeatedly, ten times or more. The junction departs from the called germline gene at one end, perhaps through a read error. The gene calls are TRBV6-5 and TRBJ2-1; D unclear. The CDR3 is 11 residues long. The germline V gene encodes CDR1 MNHEY and CDR2 SVGAGI. The CDR3 sequence is CASSQNNEQFF. CDR3 nucleotides: TGCGCCAGCAGCCAAAACAATGAGCAGTTCTTC.

This clonotype was counted between two and nine times. V is TRBV4-3 and J is TRBJ2-7; D gene unclear. Trimming shortened V by 1 base and J by 2 bases, and 12 bases separated the two germline ends. Per germline, CDR1 LGHNA and CDR2 YSLEER. CDR3 length: 15 residues. CDR3: CASSQAVTATYEQYF. The CDR3 DNA reads TGCGCCAGCAGCCAAGCGGTCACAGCAACCTACGAGCAGTACTTC.

This chain links TRBV6-1 with TRBJ2-3; either TRBD1 or TRBD2 may fit D (6 bases each). Trimming left V 4 bases short and J 0 bases short, with 20 bases between. This CDR3 comprises 18 residues. Germline CDR1 MNHNS, CDR2 SASEGT. The DNA for the CDR3 is TGTGCCAGCAGTGTTGGGGGGCTGGGAGTATTGAGCACAGATACGCAGTATTTT. Its protein is CASSVGGLGVLSTDTQYF.

This chain links TRBV12-3 or TRBV12-4 with TRBJ1-5, with D unclear. Between the trimmed V and J ends, which lost 3 bases and 3 bases, there was a span of 24 bases. This CDR3 contains 19 residues. CDR3 in amino acids: CASSFPAGYASAPNQPQHF. The CDR3 coding sequence is TGTGCCAGCAGTTTCCCGGCGGGGTACGCTTCAGCCCCCAATCAGCCCCAGCATTTT.

The chain links TRBV10-3 to TRBJ2-5; 7 nucleotides line up with TRBD1. CDR1 is ENHRY and CDR2 is SYGVKD in the germline V gene. CDR3 size: 14 residues. Trimming at V came to 7 bases and at J to 11 bases, leaving 16 bases not matched to a gene. The CDR3 DNA sequence: TGTGCCATCAATCAAGACAGGGTATACAATGAGCAGTACTTC. Protein sequence: CAINQDRVYNEQYF.

The chain links TRBV20-1 to TRBJ2-7, with D possibly being TRBD2 (6 bases). Trimming shortened V by 3 bases and J by 3 bases, and 9 bases separated the two germline ends. CDR3 length: 12 residues. Looked up from germline, CDR1 is DFQATT and CDR2 is SNEGSKA (reference sequence). DNA of the CDR3: TGCAGTGCTAGGACAGCGGGCTACGAGCAGTACTTC. Translating it yields CSARTAGYEQYF.

The V and J genes are TRBV20-1 and TRBJ2-7; D is perhaps TRBD2 (5 bases). Germline V lookup: CDR1 DFQATT, CDR2 SNEGSKA (reference sequence). This CDR3 is built from 14 residues. With 3 bases removed from V and 2 bases from J, the gap between germline ends came to 14 bases. The CDR3 nucleotides read TGCAGTGCTAGGGAGCCACTAGGCGCCTACGAGCAGTACTTC. Translation gives CSAREPLGAYEQYF.

This clonotype was picked up a small number of times. In nucleotides, the CDR3 is TGTGCCAGCAGTCCCAATGAGAATCAGCCCCAGCATTTT. Its protein is CASSPNENQPQHF. V is TRBV27 and J is TRBJ1-5, with D uncertain. Germline V gives CDR1 MNHEY, CDR2 SMNVEV (reference sequence). Trimming left V 5 bases short and J 4 bases short, with 9 bases between. This CDR3 contains 13 residues.

The chain employs TRBV7-8 and TRBJ2-5, with 12 bases matching TRBD2. V trimming: 5 bases; J trimming: 4 bases; junction bases outside the gene matches: 8. Looked up from germline, CDR1 is SGHVS and CDR2 is FQNEAQ. This CDR3 has 16 residues. CDR3 region: CASSQRLAGAIETQYF. In DNA form, the CDR3 reads TGTGCCAGCAGCCAACGACTAGCGGGGGCCATAGAGACCCAGTACTTC.

There are a few counts of this clonotype. J is TRBJ2-5 and V is TRBV6-2 or TRBV6-3; D gene uncertain. CDR3 length: 15 amino acids. V lost 0 bases and J 2 bases, leaving 10 bases between the germline ends. Looked up from germline, CDR1 is MNHEY and CDR2 is SVGEGT. CDR3 nucleotides: TGTGCCAGCAGTTACTCTGGCCCAATACAAGAGACCCAGTACTTC. Encoded protein: CASSYSGPIQETQYF.

The V and J genes are TRBV12-3 or TRBV12-4 and TRBJ2-7, with 7 positions matching TRBD1. V trimming: 7 bases; J trimming: 7 bases; junction bases outside the gene matches: 16. The CDR3 runs 15 residues. The CDR3 DNA reads as TGTGCCAGCACCCAGCCGGGACAGCGGTTTGGGGAGCAGTACTTC. Protein: CASTQPGQRFGEQYF.

The table lists this clonotype with a few counts. The chain combines TRBV20-1 with TRBJ2-5, with D possibly called TRBD1 or TRBD2 (6 bases each). This CDR3 is built from 15 residues. Germline V gene lookup returns CDR1 DFQATT and CDR2 SNEGSKA (reference sequence). V lost 5 bases and J lost 1, with 17 bases in between. DNA of the CDR3: TGCAGTGCTTGGTACAGGGTGGAGGGCCAAGAGACCCAGTACTTC. Its protein is CSAWYRVEGQETQYF.